A selection of T cell receptor beta chains follows, all from one sample in a study of blood T cell repertoires in COVID-19. Clones were read by immunoSEQ multiplex PCR, and TCRdb kept only the in-frame ones, dropping some. The sample holds some 110,000 clones, around 86% seen once. Material for sequencing was peripheral blood. The receptors here all came from a middle-aged man with acute or convalescent COVID-19. CDR3s include the opening cysteine and the closing phenylalanine or tryptophan. Each record gives: clone size, J gene, V gene, D gene, CDR3 DNA, CDR3 protein. A D gene is named only where the DNA matches it firmly. A clone size is listed for some rows: how often the clone was seen (once, few, many), or a class if it is expanded.

.,TRBJ2-1,TRBV19,.,TGTGCCAGTAGTGGCAGGGGCCTATACAATGAGCAGTTCTTC,CASSGRGLYNEQFF
.,TRBJ2-3,TRBV28,.,TGTGCCAGCAGTTTCTCGGGAAGGGCAGATACGCAGTATTTT,CASSFSGRADTQYF
.,TRBJ2-7,TRBV5-1,.,TGCGCCAGCAGCTTGGCTAGTTCGACCTACGAGCAGTACTTC,CASSLASSTYEQYF
.,TRBJ1-1,TRBV7-8,.,TGTGCCAGCAGCGTAGACTCAGGAGGTTACACTGAAGCTTTCTTT,CASSVDSGGYTEAFF
few,TRBJ2-7,TRBV5-1,TRBD2,TGCGCCAGCGCTACTAGCGGGCTCTCCTACGAGCAGTACTTC,CASATSGLSYEQYF
.,TRBJ2-1,TRBV12-5,TRBD2,TGTGCTAGTGGTTTGGGGGGACTAGCGGGGAATGAGCAGTTCTTC,CASGLGGLAGNEQFF
.,TRBJ2-1,TRBV7-6,.,TGTGCCAGCAGCTTAGTGACGACGGGGTACAATGAGCAGTTCTTC,CASSLVTTGYNEQFF
.,TRBJ2-1,TRBV4-2,TRBD2,TGTGCCAGCAGCCAATCTCTAGCGGGAAAGTACAATGAGCAGTTCTTC,CASSQSLAGKYNEQFF
few,TRBJ2-4,TRBV2,TRBD1,TGTGCCAGCAGTGAGGGGTCGACAGGGGTCATTCAGTACTTC,CASSEGSTGVIQYF
.,TRBJ2-3,TRBV25-1,.,TGTGCCAGCAGTGAATATCGAGCGAGCAACACAGATACGCAGTATTTT,CASSEYRASNTDTQYF
.,TRBJ1-5,TRBV27,.,TGTGCCAGCAGTCTTAGCGGGGCAGGAGTTAATCAGCCCCAGCATTTT,CASSLSGAGVNQPQHF
.,TRBJ2-3,TRBV6-4,.,TGTGCCAGCAGTCGTTACATATCTAGCACAGATACGCAGTATTTT,CASSRYISSTDTQYF
once,TRBJ2-6,TRBV5-1,.,TGCGCCAGCAGCTCCACAGGGAGCGGGGCCAACGTCCTGACTTTC,CASSSTGSGANVLTF